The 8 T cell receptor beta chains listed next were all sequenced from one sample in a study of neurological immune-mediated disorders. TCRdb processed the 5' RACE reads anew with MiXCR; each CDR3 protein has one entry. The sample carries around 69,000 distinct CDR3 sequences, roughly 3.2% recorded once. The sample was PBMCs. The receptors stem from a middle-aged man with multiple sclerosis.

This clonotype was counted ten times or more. CDR3 sequence: CASTGQARASEAFF. The CDR3 bases are TGTGCCAGCACCGGACAGGCTAGAGCCTCGGAAGCTTTCTTT. The V and J genes are TRBV3-1 and TRBJ1-1, with TRBD1 matching 7 bases. Germline trimming cut 7 bases from V and 8 bases from J; bases unmatched to any gene: 13. Germline V lookup: CDR1 LGHDT, CDR2 YNNKEL (reference sequence). CDR3 size: 14 residues.

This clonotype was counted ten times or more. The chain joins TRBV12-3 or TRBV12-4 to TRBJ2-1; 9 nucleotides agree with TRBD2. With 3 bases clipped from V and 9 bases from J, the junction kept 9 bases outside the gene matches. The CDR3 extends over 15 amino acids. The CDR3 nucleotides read TGTGCCAGCAGTTTGGGCGGGAGGGACCTCGTTGAGCAGTTCTTC. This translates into CASSLGGRDLVEQFF.

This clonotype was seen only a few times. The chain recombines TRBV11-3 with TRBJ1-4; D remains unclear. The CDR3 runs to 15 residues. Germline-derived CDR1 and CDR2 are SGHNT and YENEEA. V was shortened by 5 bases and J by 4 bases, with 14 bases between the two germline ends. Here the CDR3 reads CASSAGREGNEKLFF. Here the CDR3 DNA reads TGTGCCAGCAGCGCAGGAAGGGAGGGTAATGAAAAACTGTTTTTT. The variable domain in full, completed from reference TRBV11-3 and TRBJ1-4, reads EAGVVQSPRYKIIEKKQPVAFWCNPISGHNTLYWYLQNLGQGPELLIRYENEEAVDDSQLPKDRFSAERLKGVDSTLKIQPAELGDSAVYLCASSAGREGNEKLFFGSGTQLSVL.

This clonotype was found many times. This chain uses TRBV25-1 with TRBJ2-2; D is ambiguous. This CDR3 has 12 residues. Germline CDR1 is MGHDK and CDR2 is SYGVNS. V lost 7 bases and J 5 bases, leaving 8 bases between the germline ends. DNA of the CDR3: TGTGCCAGCACCCGTGGGACCGGGGAGCTGTTTTTT. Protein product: CASTRGTGELFF. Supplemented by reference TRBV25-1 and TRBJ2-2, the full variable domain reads EADIYQTPRYLVIGTGKKITLECSQTMGHDKMYWYQQDPGMELHLIHYSYGVNSTEKGDLSSESTVSRIRTEHFPLTLESARPSHTSQYLCASTRGTGELFFGEGSRLTVL.

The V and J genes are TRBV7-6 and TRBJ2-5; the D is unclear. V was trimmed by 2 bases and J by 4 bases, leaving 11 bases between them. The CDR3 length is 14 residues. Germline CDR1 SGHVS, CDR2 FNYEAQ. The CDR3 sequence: CASSLTALGETQYF. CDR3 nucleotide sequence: TGTGCCAGCAGCTTAACAGCACTGGGAGAGACCCAGTACTTC. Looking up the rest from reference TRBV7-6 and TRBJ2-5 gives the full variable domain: GAGVSQSPRYKVTKRGQDVALRCDPISGHVSLYWYRQALGQGPEFLTYFNYEAQQDKSGLPNDRFSAERPEGSISTLTIQRTEQRDSAMYRCASSLTALGETQYFGPGTRLLVL.

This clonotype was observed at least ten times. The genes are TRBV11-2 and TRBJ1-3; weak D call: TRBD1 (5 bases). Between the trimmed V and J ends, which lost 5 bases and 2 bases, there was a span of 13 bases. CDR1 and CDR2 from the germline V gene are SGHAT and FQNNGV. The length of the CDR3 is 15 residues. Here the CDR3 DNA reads TGTGCCAGCAGCCCGACGGCGGGGCCTGGAAACACCATATATTTT. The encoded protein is CASSPTAGPGNTIYF.

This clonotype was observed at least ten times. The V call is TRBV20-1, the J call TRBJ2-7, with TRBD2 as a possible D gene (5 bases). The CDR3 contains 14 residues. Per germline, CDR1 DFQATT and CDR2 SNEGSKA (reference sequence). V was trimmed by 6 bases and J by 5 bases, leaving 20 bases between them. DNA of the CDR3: TGCAGTGCGGCGCGCGGGCCTCGAAGCCACGAGCAGTACTTC. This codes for CSAARGPRSHEQYF.

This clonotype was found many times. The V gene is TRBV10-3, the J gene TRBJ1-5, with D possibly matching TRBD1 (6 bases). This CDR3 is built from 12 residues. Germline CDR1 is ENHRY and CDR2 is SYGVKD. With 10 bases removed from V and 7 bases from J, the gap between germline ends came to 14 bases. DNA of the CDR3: TGTGCCAGCTCAGGGGAGGCCCAGCCCCAGCATTTT. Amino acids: CASSGEAQPQHF.